Below, 18 T cell receptor beta chains from the same sample are listed, as sequenced in a study of blood T cell repertoires in COVID-19 (dated by TCRdb to 2018 to 2020). Library generation was performed with the immunoSEQ multiplex PCR assay. Drawn from immuneACCESS, this table holds only the in-frame rearrangements with V and J called that TCRdb kept. Clones are partly lost; checked studies trace under half to an unresolved V gene and leave the rest unexplained. This sample lists 110,000 or so clones; roughly 80% were detected once. Together, the top ten hold 8.1% of the sample. The source material was peripheral blood. The receptors were sampled from a woman aged 35 to 49 with acute or convalescent COVID-19.

The chain uses TRBV19 and TRBJ2-3; D is possibly TRBD2 (5 bases). V gave up 6 bases and J gave up 3 bases, with 10 bases separating them. This CDR3 contains 13 residues. Germline CDR1 LNHDA, CDR2 SQIVND (reference sequence). CDR3 amino acids: CASRPSTTDTQYF. The DNA of the CDR3 is TGTGCCAGTAGACCTAGCACAACAGATACGCAGTATTTT.

The V call is TRBV11-3, the J call TRBJ2-3; TRBD1 is a possible D gene (5 bases). V lost 5 bases and J 2 bases, leaving 20 bases between the germline ends. The CDR3 totals 17 residues. Germline CDR1 is SGHNT and CDR2 is YENEEA. The CDR3 bases are TGTGCCAGCAGCGTCGAAGGGATGGGGCCAGACACAGATACGCAGTATTTT. Residues: CASSVEGMGPDTDTQYF.

The chain combines TRBV15 with TRBJ1-5, with D unresolved. Germline V gene data show CDR1 as LNHNV and CDR2 as YYDKDF (reference sequence). There are 13 residues in the CDR3. Trimming took off 0 bases at V and 7 bases at J, with 7 bases between the two ends. CDR3 amino acids: CATSRDRIQPQHF. The CDR3 DNA sequence: TGTGCCACCAGCAGAGATCGTATACAGCCCCAGCATTTT.

The chain joins TRBV6-5 to TRBJ1-3; D remains ambiguous. V shed 6 bases and J shed 4 bases, with 4 bases lying between them. Germline V gene sequence: CDR1 MNHEY, CDR2 SVGAGI. The CDR3 is 11 residues long. The chain's CDR3 is CASRSGNTIYF. CDR3 coding DNA: TGTGCCAGCAGAAGCGGAAACACCATATATTTT.

The V call is TRBV7-8, the J call TRBJ1-1; possibly TRBD1 for D (6 bases). V was shortened by 8 bases and J by 7 bases, with 14 bases between the two germline ends. This CDR3 contains 12 residues. Germline V CDR1 and CDR2: SGHVS, FQNEAQ. CDR3 loop: CASAQGTNEAFF. The CDR3 DNA sequence: TGTGCCAGCGCCCAGGGGACTAATGAAGCTTTCTTT.

This rearrangement joins TRBV2 to TRBJ2-3; 14 positions agree with TRBD2. Germline CDR1 and CDR2: SNHLY and FYNNEI. The CDR3 is made up of 16 amino acids. V lost 6 bases, J lost 4 bases, and 6 bases stayed unmatched. The CDR3, as DNA: TGTGCCAGCAGGCTGACTAGCGGGGGGGCCGCAGATACGCAGTATTTT. It specifies CASRLTSGGAADTQYF.

CDR3 coding DNA: TGTGCCAGCAGTCAAAACGGGGGTGTAGGGGAAAAACTGTTTTTT. Residues: CASSQNGGVGEKLFF. This rearrangement joins TRBV2 to TRBJ1-4, with a weak D call TRBD1 (5 bases). This CDR3 contains 15 residues. V was pared by 5 bases and J by 8 bases, with 18 bases between. Germline V gives CDR1 SNHLY, CDR2 FYNNEI.

This clone was seen a handful of times. J is TRBJ2-7 and V is TRBV7-7, with 7 bases matching TRBD1. CDR3 length: 13 residues. CDR1 is SSHAT, CDR2 FNYEAQ, per germline (reference sequence). Unmatched junction bases numbered 5, after V lost 6 bases and J lost 3 bases. The CDR3 region is CASSRGQYYEQYF. The CDR3 nucleotides are TGTGCCAGCAGTCGGGGACAGTACTACGAGCAGTACTTC.

The chain employs TRBV5-6 and TRBJ2-3, with 7 bases lining up with TRBD1. The CDR3 is 17 residues long. Trimming cost V 3 bases and J 3 bases; bases outside gene matches: 13. Germline V CDR1 and CDR2: SGHDT, YYEEEE. The CDR3 sequence: CASSWTQRQGSTDTQYF. The CDR3 coding sequence is TGTGCCAGCAGCTGGACACAAAGACAGGGTAGTACAGATACGCAGTATTTT.

The chain carries TRBV10-1 and TRBJ2-7, with 8 positions matching TRBD2. CDR1 and CDR2 (germline): WNHNN, SYGVQD (reference sequence). This CDR3 has 15 amino acids. The V gene end was trimmed by 4 bases and the J gene end by 4 bases; junction bases not matched to a gene: 9. CDR3 coding DNA: TGCGCCAGCAGTGGGACTAGCAAAGGACCTTACGAGCAGTACTTC. It yields the protein CASSGTSKGPYEQYF.

This CDR3 is CASSYLSGGNEQYF. CDR3 bases: TGTGCCAGCAGTTACTTGTCAGGGGGAAACGAGCAGTACTTC. The chain employs TRBV6-5 and TRBJ2-7; 7 bases are a match to TRBD1. Germline lookup yields CDR1 MNHEY and CDR2 SVGAGI. This CDR3 is 14 amino acids long. The ends lost 1 base at V and 5 bases at J; junction bases unmatched: 5.

The chain is built from TRBV27 and TRBJ1-2; 9 positions match TRBD1. This CDR3 has 15 amino acids. Germline V gives CDR1 MNHEY, CDR2 SMNVEV (reference sequence). The V segment lost 2 bases and the J segment 6 bases; nucleotides outside the gene matches: 7. CDR3 region: CASSLNGQGIDGYTF. Written as DNA, the CDR3 is TGTGCCAGCAGTTTAAACGGACAGGGGATTGATGGCTACACCTTC.

The chain uses TRBV19 and TRBJ1-1; 7 positions match TRBD1. CDR3 length equals 15 residues. Per germline, CDR1 LNHDA and CDR2 SQIVND (reference sequence). With V trimmed by 4 bases and J by 1 base, 6 bases remained unmatched. The CDR3, as DNA: TGTGCCAGTAGTACACCCGGGACAGCGAACACTGAAGCTTTCTTT. It specifies CASSTPGTANTEAFF.

This clone was seen just once. The chain joins TRBV2 to TRBJ2-2, with D tentatively TRBD1 (6 bases). Germline values: CDR1 SNHLY, CDR2 FYNNEI. The CDR3 runs to 15 residues. The V gene lost 6 bases and the J gene lost 4 bases, with 15 bases spanning the gap. CDR3 region: CASREDSWGTGELFF. The DNA for the CDR3 is TGTGCCAGCAGAGAGGACAGCTGGGGCACCGGGGAGCTGTTTTTT.

V gene TRBV10-1 combines with J gene TRBJ1-2; D is possibly TRBD1 (5 bases). V was clipped by 6 bases and J by 8 bases, with 16 bases between them. CDR3 length: 13 amino acids. Germline lookup yields CDR1 WNHNN and CDR2 SYGVQD (reference sequence). CDR3 loop: CASSACREGGYTF. In nucleotides, the CDR3 is TGCGCCAGCAGCGCCTGCAGGGAAGGAGGCTACACCTTC.

The V call is TRBV13, the J call TRBJ1-2, with a weak D call TRBD1 (6 bases). Germline V gene sequence: CDR1 PRHDT, CDR2 FYEKMQ (reference sequence). The CDR3 has 14 residues. V lost 6 bases and J lost 3, with 14 bases in between. The chain's CDR3 is CASRRKGTHYGYTF. CDR3 sequence (DNA): TGTGCCAGCAGGAGGAAGGGGACACACTATGGCTACACCTTC.

CDR3 nucleotide sequence: TGTGCCTGGACCGACAGGGGGAACGGCTACACCTTC. Protein: CAWTDRGNGYTF. J is TRBJ1-2 and V is TRBV30; 9 bases fit TRBD1. The CDR3 is 12 residues long. The germline V gene encodes CDR1 GTSNPN and CDR2 SVGIG (reference sequence). V lost 4 bases and J lost 8; bases outside the gene matches: 5.

V gene TRBV5-1 combines with J gene TRBJ2-5, with D possibly TRBD2 on 7 matching bases. Trimming shortened V by 0 bases and J by 0 bases, and 9 bases separated the two germline ends. The CDR3 length is 15 residues. Germline V gene sequence: CDR1 SGHRS, CDR2 YFSETQ. CDR3 bases: TGCGCCAGCAGCTTGGCGGGGGGCGACCAAGAGACCCAGTACTTC. Its protein product is CASSLAGGDQETQYF.